The 26 T cell receptor beta chains reported below all come from one sample, sequenced in a study of cytomegalovirus exposure and HLA in healthy donors. Use of 60 Vbeta and 13 Jbeta primers characterized the PCR. TCRdb keeps only in-frame clones here, not all; method: immunoSEQ multiplex PCR. Of 90,000 to 110,000 clones in the sample, 65% to 90% are singletons; the top ten hold approximately 7.2%. What was sequenced was PBMCs. Receptor source: a man under 40 in good health and CMV-seropositive.

This chain links TRBV29-1 with TRBJ2-2, with a tentative D call TRBD1 (6 bases). Trimming pared 4 bases from V and 4 bases from J, leaving 13 bases between. The CDR3 totals 14 residues. Germline CDR1 SQVTM, CDR2 ANQGSEA. The CDR3 loop reads CSVGDKGSTGELFF. The CDR3 nucleotides are TGCAGCGTTGGGGACAAGGGTTCCACCGGGGAGCTGTTTTTT.

This clone appeared a few times. The gene calls are TRBV5-1 and TRBJ2-5; TRBD1 aligns across 8 bases. Losses at the gene ends were 6 bases for V and 4 bases for J; bases not matched to a gene: 14. This CDR3 has 16 residues. CDR1 and CDR2 from the germline V gene are SGHRS and YFSETQ. DNA for the CDR3: TGCGCCAGCACCTTCAATCCCCAGGGGGCGAGAGAGACCCAGTACTTC. Protein sequence: CASTFNPQGARETQYF. Combining the CDR3 with reference TRBV5-1 and TRBJ2-5 gives the whole variable domain KAGVTQTPRYLIKTRGQQVTLSCSPISGHRSVSWYQQTPGQGLQFLFEYFSETQRNKGNFPGRFSGRQFSNSRSEMNVSTLELGDSALYLCASTFNPQGARETQYFGPGTRLLVL.

A note on this clone: A junction boundary mismatches the germline segment, possibly from a read error. The V gene is TRBV7-7, the J gene TRBJ2-1; 7 nucleotides align to TRBD2. Germline V gene lookup returns CDR1 SSHAT and CDR2 FNYEAQ (reference sequence). This CDR3 region has 14 residues. The chain's CDR3 is CASSRNGGGSEQFF. The CDR3 DNA sequence: TGTGCTAGCAGCCGTAATGGGGGGGGGAGTGAGCAGTTCTTC.

V usage is TRBV7-2 and J usage is TRBJ1-2; weak D call: TRBD1 (6 bases). The germline gives CDR1 SGHTA, CDR2 FQGNSA. This CDR3 contains 15 residues. The V gene lost 4 bases and the J gene lost 4 bases, with 16 bases spanning the gap. The CDR3 loop reads CASSSTQGQLYGYTF. CDR3 bases: TGTGCCAGCAGCTCAACGCAGGGGCAACTCTATGGCTACACCTTC.

The V and J genes are TRBV11-3 and TRBJ2-1; 8 bases align to TRBD1. Trimming cost V 5 bases and J 6 bases; bases outside gene matches: 6. Germline V lookup: CDR1 SGHNT, CDR2 YENEEA. The CDR3 spans 14 residues. CDR3 amino acids: CASSTGQGGNEQFF. For the CDR3, the DNA is TGTGCCAGCAGCACCGGACAGGGCGGCAATGAGCAGTTCTTC.

This rearrangement joins TRBV18 to TRBJ1-1, with TRBD1 as a possible D gene (5 bases). The V end lost 0 bases, the J end lost 3 bases, and 11 bases lay between the germline ends. The CDR3 consists of 15 residues. The germline V gene encodes CDR1 KGHSH and CDR2 LQKENI. The CDR3 spells CASSPPMGRDTEAFF. DNA for the CDR3: TGTGCCAGCTCACCACCCATGGGGCGCGACACTGAAGCTTTCTTT. The full variable domain, its missing parts supplied by reference TRBV18 and TRBJ1-1, is NAGVMQNPRHLVRRRGQEARLRCSPMKGHSHVYWYRQLPEEGLKFMVYLQKENIIDESGMPKERFSAEFPKEGPSILRIQQVVRGDSAAYFCASSPPMGRDTEAFFGQGTRLTVV.

This clone was observed once. The chain links TRBV5-4 to TRBJ2-3; 10 bases agree with TRBD1. The germline gives CDR1 SGHNT, CDR2 YYREEE (reference sequence). The J segment lost 4 bases and the V segment lost 4 bases, leaving 3 bases of the junction unmatched. This CDR3 spans 14 amino acids. The CDR3 DNA reads TGTGCCAGCAGCGGGGACAGGGGCGCAGATACGCAGTATTTT. Its protein product is CASSGDRGADTQYF.

The chain is built from TRBV4-2 and TRBJ2-5, with D possibly being TRBD2 (5 bases). The germline V gene has CDR1 LGHNA and CDR2 YNFKEQ. This CDR3 has 16 residues. V shed 0 bases and J shed 5 bases, with 16 bases lying between them. The CDR3 coding sequence is TGTGCCAGCAGCCAAGATTGGCGGGCGCGGAGGGAGACCCAGTACTTC. It encodes CASSQDWRARRETQYF.

In nucleotides, the CDR3 is TGTGCCAGCAGAACAGGAACTAACTATGGCTACACCTTC. Amino acids: CASRTGTNYGYTF. This rearrangement joins TRBV6-1 to TRBJ1-2; D might be TRBD1 (5 bases). This CDR3 comprises 13 residues. V was shortened by 6 bases and J by 0 bases, with 8 bases between the two germline ends. Germline V gene data show CDR1 as MNHNS and CDR2 as SASEGT.

The chain combines TRBV19 with TRBJ2-7, with D possibly being TRBD2 (5 bases). V lost 5 bases and J lost 0, with 14 bases in between. Germline CDR1 LNHDA, CDR2 SQIVND (reference sequence). The CDR3 is made up of 15 amino acids. Here the CDR3 DNA reads TGTGCCAGTAGTTTCGCGGGCTACCCCTCCTACGAGCAGTACTTC. Amino acids: CASSFAGYPSYEQYF.

This clone came up a few times. The chain recombines TRBV28 with TRBJ1-6, with 7 bases matching TRBD1. CDR3 length: 14 amino acids. Germline CDR1 is MDHEN and CDR2 is SYDVKM. Trimming removed 5 bases from V and 10 bases from J; junction bases left unmatched: 8. The CDR3 loop is CASSPGQAPSPLHF. CDR3 nucleotide sequence: TGTGCCAGCAGTCCCGGACAGGCACCCTCACCCCTCCACTTT.

The chain is built from TRBV25-1 and TRBJ1-2, with D possibly matching TRBD1 (6 bases). V was pared by 4 bases and J by 4 bases, with 10 bases between. Germline-derived CDR1 and CDR2 are MGHDK and SYGVNS. CDR3 length: 13 residues. CDR3 nucleotides: TGTGCCAGCAGTGGAACAGGGCGCTATGGCTACACCTTC. This sequence encodes CASSGTGRYGYTF.

J is TRBJ2-1 and V is TRBV4-2, with D possibly matching TRBD2 (6 bases). Between the trimmed V and J ends, which lost 0 bases and 0 bases, there was a span of 12 bases. Germline values: CDR1 LGHNA, CDR2 YNFKEQ. The CDR3 totals 17 residues. CDR3 DNA: TGTGCCAGCAGCCAAGATCCCTCGGGGGACTCCTACAATGAGCAGTTCTTC. Amino acid sequence: CASSQDPSGDSYNEQFF.

The chain recombines TRBV10-1 with TRBJ1-1; D possibly corresponds to TRBD1 (5 bases). Germline V gene lookup returns CDR1 WNHNN and CDR2 SYGVQD (reference sequence). The CDR3 is made up of 18 amino acids. V lost 2 bases to trimming and J lost 4 bases, with 23 bases between them. This chain's CDR3 is CASSEPTGQQDPPTEAFF. The CDR3 region has the DNA TGCGCCAGCAGTGAGCCGACCGGGCAACAGGATCCCCCCACTGAAGCTTTCTTT.

This sequence joins TRBV15 and TRBJ2-7; the D gene is possibly TRBD2 (6 bases). Germline V lookup: CDR1 LNHNV, CDR2 YYDKDF (reference sequence). CDR3 length: 14 residues. The V end lost 3 bases, the J end lost 6 bases, and 15 bases lay between the germline ends. CDR3 nucleotides: TGTGCCACCAGCAGGCCTTCGGGGAGGCGCGAGCAGTACTTC. Protein product: CATSRPSGRREQYF.

In this sample, this clone turned up a few times. J is TRBJ1-4 and V is TRBV6-1; D gene unclear. Deletions cut 0 bases from V and 7 bases from J, with 3 bases between. Germline V CDR1 and CDR2: MNHNS, SASEGT. This CDR3 has 12 residues. Here the CDR3 reads CASSEAREKLFF. The CDR3 nucleotides read TGTGCCAGCAGTGAAGCGCGTGAAAAACTGTTTTTT.

The rearrangement uses TRBV5-1 and TRBJ1-2, with no clear D. The CDR3 consists of 12 residues. Trimming removed 5 bases at V and 6 bases at J, with 11 bases between. Germline lookup yields CDR1 SGHRS and CDR2 YFSETQ. The CDR3 loop reads CASRGAGDGYTF. CDR3 sequence (DNA): TGCGCCAGCAGGGGAGCGGGAGATGGCTACACCTTC. Complete variable domain (other parts from reference TRBV5-1 and TRBJ1-2): KAGVTQTPRYLIKTRGQQVTLSCSPISGHRSVSWYQQTPGQGLQFLFEYFSETQRNKGNFPGRFSGRQFSNSRSEMNVSTLELGDSALYLCASRGAGDGYTFGSGTRLTVV.

V usage is TRBV2 and J usage is TRBJ2-7; 7 nucleotides agree with TRBD2. This CDR3 comprises 12 residues. Per the germline V gene, CDR1 is SNHLY and CDR2 is FYNNEI. V gave up 4 bases and J gave up 5 bases; unmatched junction bases: 2. This CDR3 reads CASSVGGDEQYF. Here the CDR3 DNA reads TGTGCCAGCAGTGTGGGAGGGGACGAGCAGTACTTC.

The V call is TRBV4-2, the J call TRBJ2-5, with 15 bases matching TRBD2. CDR3 length: 19 residues. Germline V lookup: CDR1 LGHNA, CDR2 YNFKEQ. Unmatched junction bases numbered 9, after V lost 4 bases and J lost 0 bases. DNA for the CDR3: TGTGCCAGCAGCCTTGGGACCGGGACTAGCGGGGGGTACCAAGAGACCCAGTACTTC. Translating gives CASSLGTGTSGGYQETQYF.

The J gene is TRBJ1-6, the V gene TRBV30; 8 nucleotides agree with TRBD1. V was pared by 3 bases and J by 9 bases, with 10 bases of the junction left unmatched. Germline CDR1 reads GTSNPN; CDR2 reads SVGIG (reference sequence). This CDR3 comprises 15 residues. The CDR3: CAWSQHQGASSPLHF. The CDR3 coding sequence is TGTGCCTGGAGCCAGCACCAGGGGGCGAGTTCACCCCTCCACTTT. Combining the CDR3 with reference TRBV30 and TRBJ1-6 gives the whole variable domain SQTIHQWPATLVQPVGSPLSLECTVEGTSNPNLYWYRQAAGRGLQLLFYSVGIGQISSEVPQNLSASRPQDRQFILSSKKLLLSDSGFYLCAWSQHQGASSPLHFGNGTRLTVT.

V and J are TRBV7-8 and TRBJ2-7; D remains unclear. Germline lookup yields CDR1 SGHVS and CDR2 FQNEAQ. Trimming removed 1 base from V and 3 bases from J, with 7 bases in between. The CDR3 sequence is 13 residues long. The CDR3 protein is CASSLGQNYEQYF. The DNA of the CDR3 is TGTGCCAGCAGCTTAGGACAAAACTACGAGCAGTACTTC.

The J gene is TRBJ1-4, the V gene TRBV9; D gene ambiguous. Germline V CDR1 and CDR2: SGDLS, YYNGEE. Trimming cost V 4 bases and J 4 bases, with 14 bases left between them. This CDR3 has 15 residues. CDR3 sequence: CASSREGGLNEKLFF. CDR3 sequence (DNA): TGTGCCAGCAGCCGCGAAGGAGGGCTTAATGAAAAACTGTTTTTT.

This clone has just one count. The chain links TRBV6-6 to TRBJ2-2; D remains ambiguous. Trimming removed 7 bases at V and 1 base at J, with 10 bases between. Germline-derived CDR1 and CDR2 are MNHNY and SVGAGI (reference sequence). The CDR3 spans 14 residues. The CDR3 DNA reads TGTGCCAGCAAGGTTGACTTGAACACCGGGGAGCTGTTTTTT. Protein product: CASKVDLNTGELFF.

The chain uses TRBV27 and TRBJ1-2, with 10 bases that match TRBD1. The CDR3 length is 16 residues. Germline lookup yields CDR1 MNHEY and CDR2 SMNVEV (reference sequence). V lost 5 bases and J lost 4; bases outside the gene matches: 10. The CDR3 spells CASSPLGQGFLYGYTF. The CDR3 DNA reads TGTGCCAGCAGTCCCCTGGGACAGGGGTTCCTCTATGGCTACACCTTC.

The J gene is TRBJ2-6, the V gene TRBV12-5, with no clear D. Germline values: CDR1 LGHNT, CDR2 FRNRAP. Deletions cut 3 bases from V and 15 bases from J, with 18 bases between. The CDR3 runs 14 residues. CDR3 coding DNA: TGTGCTAGTGGTTTCCCCCCCCAGGTCCCGGCCCTGACTTTC. Its translation is CASGFPPQVPALTF.

This sequence joins TRBV6-5 and TRBJ1-6, with TRBD1 matching over 9 bases. Trimming at V came to 2 bases and at J to 14 bases, leaving 7 bases not matched to a gene. Germline CDR1 MNHEY, CDR2 SVGAGI. This CDR3 is built from 14 residues. The CDR3 bases are TGTGCCAGCAGTTACGGGACAGGGCGCCGTGCCCTCCACTTT. This encodes CASSYGTGRRALHF.